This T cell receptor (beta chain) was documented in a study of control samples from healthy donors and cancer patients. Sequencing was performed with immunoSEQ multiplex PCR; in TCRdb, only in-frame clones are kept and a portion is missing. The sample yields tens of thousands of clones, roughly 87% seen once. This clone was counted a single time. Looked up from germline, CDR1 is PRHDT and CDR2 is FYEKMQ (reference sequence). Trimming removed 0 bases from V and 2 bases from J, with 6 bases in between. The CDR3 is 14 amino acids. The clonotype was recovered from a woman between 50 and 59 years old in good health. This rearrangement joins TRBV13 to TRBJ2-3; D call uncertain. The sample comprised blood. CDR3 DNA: TGTGCCAGCAGCTTAGGTACAAACACAGATACGCAGTATTTT. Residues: CASSLGTNTDTQYF.